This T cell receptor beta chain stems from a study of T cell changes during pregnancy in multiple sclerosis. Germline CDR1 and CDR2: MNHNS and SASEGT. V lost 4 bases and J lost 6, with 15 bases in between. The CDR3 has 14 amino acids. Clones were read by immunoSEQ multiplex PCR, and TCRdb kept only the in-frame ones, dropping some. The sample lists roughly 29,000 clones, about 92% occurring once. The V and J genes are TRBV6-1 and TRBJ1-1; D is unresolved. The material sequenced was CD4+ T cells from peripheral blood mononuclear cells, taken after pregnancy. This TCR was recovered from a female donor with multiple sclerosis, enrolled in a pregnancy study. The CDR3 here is CASSGHTKRAEAFF. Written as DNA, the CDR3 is TGTGCCAGCAGTGGGCATACCAAGAGGGCTGAAGCTTTCTTT.